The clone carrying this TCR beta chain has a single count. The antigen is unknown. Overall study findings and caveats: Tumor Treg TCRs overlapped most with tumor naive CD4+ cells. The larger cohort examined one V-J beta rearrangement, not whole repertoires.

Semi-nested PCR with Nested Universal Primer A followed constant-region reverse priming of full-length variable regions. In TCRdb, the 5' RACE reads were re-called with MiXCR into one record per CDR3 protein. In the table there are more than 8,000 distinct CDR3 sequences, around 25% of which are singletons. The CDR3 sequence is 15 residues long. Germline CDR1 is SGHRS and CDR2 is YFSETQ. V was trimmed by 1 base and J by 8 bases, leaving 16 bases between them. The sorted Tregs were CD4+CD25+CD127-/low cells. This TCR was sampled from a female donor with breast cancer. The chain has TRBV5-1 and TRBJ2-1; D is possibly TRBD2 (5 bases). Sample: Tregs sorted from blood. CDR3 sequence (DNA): TGCGCCAGCAGCTTGTCGGCTAGCAGAGCCTATGAGCAGTTCTTC. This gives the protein CASSLSASRAYEQFF. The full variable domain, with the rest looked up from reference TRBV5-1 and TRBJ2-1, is KAGVTQTPRYLIKTRGQQVTLSCSPISGHRSVSWYQQTPGQGLQFLFEYFSETQRNKGNFPGRFSGRQFSNSRSEMNVSTLELGDSALYLCASSLSASRAYEQFFGPGTRLTVL.